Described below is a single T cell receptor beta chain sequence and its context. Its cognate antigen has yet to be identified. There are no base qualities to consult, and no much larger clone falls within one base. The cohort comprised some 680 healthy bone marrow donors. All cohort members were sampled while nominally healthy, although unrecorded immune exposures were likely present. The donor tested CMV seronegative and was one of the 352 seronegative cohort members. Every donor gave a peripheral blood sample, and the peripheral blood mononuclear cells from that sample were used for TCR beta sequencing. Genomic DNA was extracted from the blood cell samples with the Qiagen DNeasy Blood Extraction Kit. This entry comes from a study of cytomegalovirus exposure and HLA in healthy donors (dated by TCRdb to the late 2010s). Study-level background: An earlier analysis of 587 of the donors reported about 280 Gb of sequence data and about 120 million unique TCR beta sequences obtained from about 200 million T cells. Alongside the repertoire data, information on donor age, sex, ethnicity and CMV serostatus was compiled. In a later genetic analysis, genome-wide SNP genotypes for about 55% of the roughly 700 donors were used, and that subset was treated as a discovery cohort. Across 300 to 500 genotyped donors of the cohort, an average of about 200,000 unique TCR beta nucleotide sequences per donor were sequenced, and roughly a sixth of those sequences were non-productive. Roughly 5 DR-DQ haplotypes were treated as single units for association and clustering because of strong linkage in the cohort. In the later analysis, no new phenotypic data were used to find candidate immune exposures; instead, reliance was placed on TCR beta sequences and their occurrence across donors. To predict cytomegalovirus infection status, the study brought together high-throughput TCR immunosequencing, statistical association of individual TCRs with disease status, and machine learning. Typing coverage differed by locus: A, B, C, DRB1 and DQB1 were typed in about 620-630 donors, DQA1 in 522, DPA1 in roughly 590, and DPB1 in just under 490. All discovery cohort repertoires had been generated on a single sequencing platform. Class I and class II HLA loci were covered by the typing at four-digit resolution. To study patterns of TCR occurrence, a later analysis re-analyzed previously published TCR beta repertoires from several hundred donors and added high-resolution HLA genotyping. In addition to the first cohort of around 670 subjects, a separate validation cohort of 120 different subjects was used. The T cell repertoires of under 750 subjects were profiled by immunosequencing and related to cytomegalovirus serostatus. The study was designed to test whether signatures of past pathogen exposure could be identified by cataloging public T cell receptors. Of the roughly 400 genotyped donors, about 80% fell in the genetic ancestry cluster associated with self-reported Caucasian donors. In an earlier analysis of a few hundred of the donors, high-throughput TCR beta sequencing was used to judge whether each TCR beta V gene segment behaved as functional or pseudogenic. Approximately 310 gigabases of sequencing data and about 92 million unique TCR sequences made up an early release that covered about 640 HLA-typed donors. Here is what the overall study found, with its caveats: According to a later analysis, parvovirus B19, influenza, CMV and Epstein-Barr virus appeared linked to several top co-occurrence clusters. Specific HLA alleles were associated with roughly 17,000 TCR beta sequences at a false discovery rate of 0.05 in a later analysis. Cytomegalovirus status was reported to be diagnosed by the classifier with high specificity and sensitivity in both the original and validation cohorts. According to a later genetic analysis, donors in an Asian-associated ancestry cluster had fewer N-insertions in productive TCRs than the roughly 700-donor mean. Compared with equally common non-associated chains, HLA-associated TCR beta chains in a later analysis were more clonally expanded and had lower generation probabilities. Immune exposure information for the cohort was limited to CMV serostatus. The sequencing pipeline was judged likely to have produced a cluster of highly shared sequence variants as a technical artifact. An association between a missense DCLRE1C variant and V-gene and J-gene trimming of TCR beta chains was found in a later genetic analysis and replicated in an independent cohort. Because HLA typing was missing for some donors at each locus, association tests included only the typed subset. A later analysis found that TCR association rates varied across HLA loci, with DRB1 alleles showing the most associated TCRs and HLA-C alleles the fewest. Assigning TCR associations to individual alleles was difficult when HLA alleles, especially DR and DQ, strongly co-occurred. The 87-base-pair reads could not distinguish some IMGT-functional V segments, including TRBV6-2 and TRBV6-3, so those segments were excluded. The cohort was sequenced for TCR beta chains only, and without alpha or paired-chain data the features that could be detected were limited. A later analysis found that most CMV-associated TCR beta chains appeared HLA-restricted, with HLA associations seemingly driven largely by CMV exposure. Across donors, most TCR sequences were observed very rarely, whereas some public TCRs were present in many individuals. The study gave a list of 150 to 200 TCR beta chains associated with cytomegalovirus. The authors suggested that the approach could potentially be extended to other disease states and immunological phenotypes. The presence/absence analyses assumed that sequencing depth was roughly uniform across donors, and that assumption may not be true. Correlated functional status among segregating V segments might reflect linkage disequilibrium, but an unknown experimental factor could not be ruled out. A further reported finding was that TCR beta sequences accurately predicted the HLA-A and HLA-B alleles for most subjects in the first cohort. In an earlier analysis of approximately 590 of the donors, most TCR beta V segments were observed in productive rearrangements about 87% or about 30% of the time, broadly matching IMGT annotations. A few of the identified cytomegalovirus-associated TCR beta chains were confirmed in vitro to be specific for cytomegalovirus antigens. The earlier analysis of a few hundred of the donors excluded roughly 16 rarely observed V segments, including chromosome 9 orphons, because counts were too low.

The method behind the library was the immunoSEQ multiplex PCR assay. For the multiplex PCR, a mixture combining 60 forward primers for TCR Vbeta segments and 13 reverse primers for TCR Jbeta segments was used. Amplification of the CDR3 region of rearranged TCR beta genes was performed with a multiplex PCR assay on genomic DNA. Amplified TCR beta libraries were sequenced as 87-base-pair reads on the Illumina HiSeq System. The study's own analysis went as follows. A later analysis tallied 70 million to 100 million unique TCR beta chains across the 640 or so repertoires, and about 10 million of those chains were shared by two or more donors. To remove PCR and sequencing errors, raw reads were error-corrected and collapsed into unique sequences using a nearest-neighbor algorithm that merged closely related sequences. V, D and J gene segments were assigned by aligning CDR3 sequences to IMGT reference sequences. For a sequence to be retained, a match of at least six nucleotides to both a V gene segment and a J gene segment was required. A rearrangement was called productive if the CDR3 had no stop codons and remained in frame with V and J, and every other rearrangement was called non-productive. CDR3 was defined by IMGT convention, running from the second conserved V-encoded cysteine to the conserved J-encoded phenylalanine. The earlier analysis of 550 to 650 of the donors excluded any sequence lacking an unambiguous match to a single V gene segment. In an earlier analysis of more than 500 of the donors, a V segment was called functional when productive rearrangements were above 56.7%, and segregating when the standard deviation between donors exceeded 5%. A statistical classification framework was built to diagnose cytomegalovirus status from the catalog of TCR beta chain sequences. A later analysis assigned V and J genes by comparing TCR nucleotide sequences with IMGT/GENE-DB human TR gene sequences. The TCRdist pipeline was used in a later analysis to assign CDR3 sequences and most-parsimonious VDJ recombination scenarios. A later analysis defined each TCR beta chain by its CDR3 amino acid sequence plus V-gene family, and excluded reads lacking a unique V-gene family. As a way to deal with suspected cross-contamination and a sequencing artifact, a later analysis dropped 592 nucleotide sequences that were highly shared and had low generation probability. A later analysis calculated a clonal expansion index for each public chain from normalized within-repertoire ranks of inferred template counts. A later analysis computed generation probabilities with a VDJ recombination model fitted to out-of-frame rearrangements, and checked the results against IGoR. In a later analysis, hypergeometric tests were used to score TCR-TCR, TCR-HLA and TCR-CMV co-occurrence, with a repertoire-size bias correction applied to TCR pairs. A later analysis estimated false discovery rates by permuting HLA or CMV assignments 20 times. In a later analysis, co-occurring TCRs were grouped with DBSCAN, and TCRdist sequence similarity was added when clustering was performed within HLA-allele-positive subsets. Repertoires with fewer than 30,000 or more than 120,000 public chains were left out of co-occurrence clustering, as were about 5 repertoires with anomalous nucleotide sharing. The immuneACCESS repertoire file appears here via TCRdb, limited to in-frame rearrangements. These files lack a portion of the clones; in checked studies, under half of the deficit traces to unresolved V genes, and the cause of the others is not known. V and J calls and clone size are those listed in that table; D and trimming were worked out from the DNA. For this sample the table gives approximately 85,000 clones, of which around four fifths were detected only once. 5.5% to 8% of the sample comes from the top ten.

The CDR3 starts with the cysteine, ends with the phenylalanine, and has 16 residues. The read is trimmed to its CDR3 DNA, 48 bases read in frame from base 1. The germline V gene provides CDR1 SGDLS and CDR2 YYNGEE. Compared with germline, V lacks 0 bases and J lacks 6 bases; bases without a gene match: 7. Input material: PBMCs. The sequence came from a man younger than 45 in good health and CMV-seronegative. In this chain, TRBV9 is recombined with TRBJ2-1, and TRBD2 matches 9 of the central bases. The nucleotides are TGTGCCAGCAGCGTAGGAGCGGGGGGCGTTGTCAATGAGCAGTTCTTC. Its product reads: CASSVGAGGVVNEQFF. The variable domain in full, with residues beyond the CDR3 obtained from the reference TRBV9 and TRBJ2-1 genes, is DSGVTQTPKHLITATGQRVTLRCSPRSGDLSVYWYQQSLDQGLQFLIQYYNGEERAKGNILERFSAQQFPDLHSELNLSSLELGDSALYFCASSVGAGGVVNEQFFGPGTRLTVL.